The 18 T cell receptor beta chains below were found in one sample sequenced in a study of cytomegalovirus exposure and HLA in healthy donors (dated by TCRdb to about 2017). Libraries were made using the immunoSEQ multiplex PCR assay. For the multiplex PCR, a mixture combining 60 forward primers for TCR Vbeta segments and 13 reverse primers for TCR Jbeta segments was used. TCRdb mirrors the immuneACCESS table, restricted to in-frame sequences. Some clones are absent from its copies; in checked studies, under half trace to an unresolved V gene, and the reason for the others is unknown. For this sample there are about 190,000 clones; approximately 80% appear just once. Around 1% of the sample belongs to the ten largest clones. Sequenced material: PBMCs. These receptors were obtained from a woman aged 40 to 50 in good health and CMV-seronegative.

This clone occurred once. The chain uses TRBV13 and TRBJ2-1, with a weak D call TRBD2 (5 bases). CDR3 size: 14 residues. V gave up 2 bases and J gave up 9 bases, with 14 bases separating them. The germline gives CDR1 PRHDT, CDR2 FYEKMQ (reference sequence). The CDR3 reads CASSLLVDGGEQFF. The CDR3 nucleotides are TGTGCCAGCAGCTTATTGGTGGATGGAGGTGAGCAGTTCTTC.

The chain employs TRBV5-1 and TRBJ1-1; D is uncertain. Deletions cut 4 bases from V and 13 bases from J, with 20 bases between. The CDR3 length is 13 residues. Germline V gives CDR1 SGHRS, CDR2 YFSETQ. CDR3: CASSLTGIPTLFF. The CDR3 nucleotides are TGCGCCAGCAGCCTGACCGGGATTCCCACCCTTTTCTTT.

On this clone: Germline and junction disagree at one end, which may indicate a read error. This sequence joins TRBV7-9 and TRBJ1-3, with D maybe TRBD1 (6 bases). Germline lookup yields CDR1 SEHNR and CDR2 FQNEAQ (reference sequence). The CDR3 consists of 15 residues. The CDR3: CSSSLTGSTGNTIYF. In DNA form, the CDR3 reads TGTTCCAGCAGCTTAACAGGGAGTACAGGAAACACCATATATTTT.

V usage is TRBV6-1 and J usage is TRBJ1-1, with a tentative D call TRBD1 (6 bases). This CDR3 region has 14 residues. Germline V gene data show CDR1 as MNHNS and CDR2 as SASEGT. V was pared by 6 bases and J by 1 base, with 12 bases between. The CDR3 coding sequence is TGTGCCAGCAGAGACCAAGGGGGGAACACTGAAGCTTTCTTT. This encodes CASRDQGGNTEAFF.

The rearrangement links TRBV4-3 to TRBJ1-3, with D maybe TRBD1 (5 bases). CDR1 LGHNA and CDR2 YSLEER come from the germline V gene. Trimming cost V 2 bases and J 0 bases, with 11 bases left between them. This CDR3 is built from 16 residues. CDR3 loop: CASSQPTATSGNTIYF. DNA of the CDR3: TGCGCCAGCAGCCAACCGACAGCAACCTCTGGAAACACCATATATTTT.

The chain combines TRBV4-2 with TRBJ2-1; 9 bases match TRBD2. The junction had 3 bases not matched to a gene; V was cut back by 1 base and J by 2 bases. This CDR3 has 16 amino acids. Germline-derived CDR1 and CDR2 are LGHNA and YNFKEQ. CDR3 nucleotides: TGTGCCAGCAGCCAAGGGGCGGGAGGGACCTACAATGAGCAGTTCTTC. Protein: CASSQGAGGTYNEQFF.

V gene TRBV7-3 combines with J gene TRBJ2-5; unclear D gene. The V end was cut by 5 bases, the J end by 5 bases, with 9 bases between. Germline CDR1 is SGHTA and CDR2 is FQGTGA. This CDR3 comprises 12 residues. The CDR3 region is CASSKPGETQYF. In DNA form, the CDR3 reads TGTGCCAGCAGCAAACCCGGGGAGACCCAGTACTTC.

The chain is built from TRBV27 and TRBJ1-4; D might be TRBD1 (5 bases). V dropped 3 bases and J dropped 5 bases, with 10 bases sitting between them. The CDR3 covers 14 residues. From germline, CDR1 is MNHEY and CDR2 SMNVEV (reference sequence). The CDR3 sequence is CASSFQGANEKLFF. The CDR3 DNA sequence: TGTGCCAGCAGTTTTCAGGGCGCGAATGAAAAACTGTTTTTT.

V is TRBV6-1 and J is TRBJ1-2; D ambiguous. This CDR3 region has 15 residues. The germline CDR1 and CDR2 sequences are MNHNS and SASEGT. Trimming took 2 bases from V and 2 from J, leaving 12 bases between them. In DNA, the CDR3 is TGTGCCAGCAGTGAATTGGCAACTATGAACTATGGCTACACCTTC. This sequence encodes CASSELATMNYGYTF.

A few counts support this clone. The V gene is TRBV6-1, the J gene TRBJ2-4; 9 bases agree with TRBD2. The J segment lost 10 bases and the V segment lost 0 bases, leaving 7 bases of the junction unmatched. This CDR3 has 15 amino acids. Germline assignment: CDR1 MNHNS and CDR2 SASEGT. This CDR3 is CASSEARASGAIQYF. The CDR3 bases are TGTGCCAGCAGTGAAGCCCGGGCTAGCGGGGCAATTCAGTACTTC.

As DNA, the CDR3 is TGTGCCAGCAGCTTAGGTCTGGGGAGAGAGCAGTACGTC. Its translation: CASSLGLGREQYV. V usage is TRBV5-6 and J usage is TRBJ2-7; tentatively, D is TRBD2 (5 bases). The V and J ends lost 2 bases and 7 bases respectively, with 13 bases between them. Germline V gives CDR1 SGHDT, CDR2 YYEEEE. The CDR3 length is 13 residues.

This clone showed up just a few times. The V gene is TRBV5-8, the J gene TRBJ1-2; 10 bases map to TRBD1. The CDR3 sequence is 16 residues long. CDR1 and CDR2 (germline): SGHTS, YDEGEE. Trimming at V came to 4 bases and at J to 4 bases, leaving 10 bases not matched to a gene. In DNA, the CDR3 is TGTGCCAGCAGCACCCGAGGGGGACAGGGGATCTATGGCTACACCTTC. It is translated as CASSTRGGQGIYGYTF.

DNA for the CDR3: TGTGCCAGCAGCGCGCAATCTTGGGGGCGCTTCTATGGCTACACCTTC. Protein sequence: CASSAQSWGRFYGYTF. The rearrangement joins TRBV7-9 to TRBJ1-2; D is possibly TRBD1 (6 bases). With 5 bases removed from V and 4 bases from J, the gap between germline ends came to 20 bases. The CDR3 totals 16 residues. From germline, CDR1 is SEHNR and CDR2 FQNEAQ (reference sequence). Full variable domain (missing parts from reference TRBV7-9 and TRBJ1-2): DTGVSQNPRHKITKRGQNVTFRCDPISEHNRLYWYRQTLGQGPEFLTYFQNEAQLEKSRLLSDRFSAERPKGSFSTLEIQRTEQGDSAMYLCASSAQSWGRFYGYTFGSGTRLTVV.

The chain is built from TRBV5-1 and TRBJ1-1; no definite D call. Trimming left V 0 bases short and J 7 bases short, with 10 bases between. There are 13 residues in the CDR3. Germline CDR1 SGHRS, CDR2 YFSETQ. The DNA for the CDR3 is TGCGCCAGCAGCTTGGGGTCCCGGGGTGAAGCTTTCTTT. Translating gives CASSLGSRGEAFF. The full variable domain, in which reference TRBV5-1 and TRBJ1-1 provide the parts outside the CDR3, is KAGVTQTPRYLIKTRGQQVTLSCSPISGHRSVSWYQQTPGQGLQFLFEYFSETQRNKGNFPGRFSGRQFSNSRSEMNVSTLELGDSALYLCASSLGSRGEAFFGQGTRLTVV.

This clone has a single count. The genes are TRBV5-4 and TRBJ1-1, with unresolved D. Deletions cut 9 bases from V and 1 base from J, with 16 bases between. The CDR3 loop spans 14 amino acids. Per germline, CDR1 SGHNT and CDR2 YYREEE (reference sequence). The CDR3: CATTVRGENTEAFF. The CDR3 nucleotides read TGTGCCACCACGGTGCGGGGAGAGAACACTGAAGCTTTCTTT.

V is TRBV20-1 and J is TRBJ2-1; TRBD2 agrees at 8 bases. Germline trimming cut 4 bases from V and 11 bases from J; bases unmatched to any gene: 4. The CDR3 extends over 11 amino acids. Germline V gene data show CDR1 as DFQATT and CDR2 as SNEGSKA (reference sequence). Written as DNA, the CDR3 is TGCAGTGCTACTGAGCGGGAGCAGCAGTTCTTC. Residues: CSATEREQQFF.

This clone was recorded once. The rearrangement links TRBV4-2 to TRBJ2-3, with D possibly matching TRBD1 (5 bases). CDR3 length: 12 amino acids. Between the trimmed V and J ends, which lost 6 bases and 5 bases, there was a span of 9 bases. CDR1 and CDR2 (germline): LGHNA, YNFKEQ. In DNA, the CDR3 is TGTGCCAGCAGGCAGGGAAGAGATACGCAGTATTTT. Protein product: CASRQGRDTQYF.

The chain has TRBV7-8 and TRBJ2-1, with 9 bases that match TRBD1. Germline CDR1 is SGHVS and CDR2 is FQNEAQ. The CDR3 has 16 amino acids. V was pared by 1 base and J by 5 bases, with 6 bases of the junction left unmatched. The CDR3 protein is CASSLVRGQGHNEQFF. Written as DNA, the CDR3 is TGTGCCAGCAGCTTAGTGCGGGGACAGGGCCACAATGAGCAGTTCTTC.